This passage covers 4 T cell receptor beta chains from one sample sequenced in a study of T cell responses to AZD1222 COVID-19 vaccine. Sequenced by immunoSEQ multiplex PCR; TCRdb stores in-frame clones only, minus some. The sample consists of around 100,000 clones, nearly 90% of them appearing once. Sequenced here: peripheral blood, sampled 28 days after the second AZD1222 dose. These receptors were obtained from an adult who received the AZD1222 COVID-19 vaccine.

The chain has TRBV18 and TRBJ2-7; D may be TRBD1 (6 bases). The germline CDR1 and CDR2 sequences are KGHSH and LQKENI. V shed 1 base and J shed 2 bases, with 12 bases lying between them. This CDR3 is built from 15 residues. CDR3 amino acids: CASSPHRDSAYEQYF. The CDR3 coding sequence is TGTGCCAGCTCACCACACAGGGATTCGGCCTACGAGCAGTACTTC.

The V call is TRBV18, the J call TRBJ2-3; D is perhaps TRBD2 (6 bases). CDR1 is KGHSH and CDR2 is LQKENI in the germline V gene. The CDR3 covers 17 residues. V dropped 0 bases and J dropped 2 bases, with 15 bases sitting between them. Written as DNA, the CDR3 is TGTGCCAGCTCACCACCTATGTCTGCTAGCGCCACAGATACGCAGTATTTT. This gives the protein CASSPPMSASATDTQYF.

The chain is built from TRBV28 and TRBJ2-3, with 8 bases aligning to TRBD2. Trimming at V came to 5 bases and at J to 4 bases, leaving 14 bases not matched to a gene. Per the germline V gene, CDR1 is MDHEN and CDR2 is SYDVKM. The CDR3 contains 17 residues. CDR3 loop: CASSPFSITGGADTQYF. The CDR3 nucleotides read TGTGCCAGCAGTCCCTTCAGTATAACGGGAGGGGCAGATACGCAGTATTTT.

CDR3 sequence reads: CASTSGRSNEQYF. CDR3 nucleotide sequence: TGTGCCAGCACTAGCGGGAGGAGTAACGAGCAGTACTTC. The rearrangement joins TRBV10-3 to TRBJ2-7, with 12 bases aligning to TRBD2. After removal of 10 bases from V and 5 bases from J, the junction contained 6 bases not matched to a gene. Germline loops: CDR1 ENHRY, CDR2 SYGVKD. The CDR3 has 13 residues.